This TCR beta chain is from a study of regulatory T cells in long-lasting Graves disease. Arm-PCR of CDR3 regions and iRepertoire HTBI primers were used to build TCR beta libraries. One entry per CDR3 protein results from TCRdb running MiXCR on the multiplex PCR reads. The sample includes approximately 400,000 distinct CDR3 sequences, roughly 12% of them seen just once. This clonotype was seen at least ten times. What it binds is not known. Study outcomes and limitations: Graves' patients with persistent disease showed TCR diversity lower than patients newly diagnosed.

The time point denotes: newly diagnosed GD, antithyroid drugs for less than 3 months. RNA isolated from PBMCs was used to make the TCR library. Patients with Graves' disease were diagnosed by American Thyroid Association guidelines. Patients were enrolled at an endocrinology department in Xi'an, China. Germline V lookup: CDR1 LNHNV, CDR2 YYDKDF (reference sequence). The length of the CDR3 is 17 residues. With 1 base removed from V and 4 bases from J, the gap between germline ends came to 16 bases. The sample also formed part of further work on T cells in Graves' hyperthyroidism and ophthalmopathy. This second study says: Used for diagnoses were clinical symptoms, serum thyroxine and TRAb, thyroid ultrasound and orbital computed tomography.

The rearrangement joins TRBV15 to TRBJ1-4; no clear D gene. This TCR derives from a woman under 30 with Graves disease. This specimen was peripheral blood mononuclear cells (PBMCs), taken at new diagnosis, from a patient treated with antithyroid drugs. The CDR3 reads CATSRGASTAGNEKLFF. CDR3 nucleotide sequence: TGTGCCACCAGCAGAGGAGCCTCGACTGCGGGTAATGAAAAACTGTTTTTT.